The 23 T cell receptor beta chains reported below all come from one sample, sequenced in a study of monozygotic twins with inflammatory bowel disease. TCRdb re-called the 5' RACE reads and catalogs CDR3 proteins one per entry, DNA excluded. The clone table shows 440,000 or so distinct CDR3 sequences, with the ten largest holding 2.4%. The sequenced material came from blood. These receptor sequences come from a human donor with ulcerative colitis or Crohn's disease, or a healthy co-twin of an affected twin (not recorded which).

The chain uses TRBV7-2 and TRBJ2-3. Germline lookup yields CDR1 SGHTA and CDR2 FQGNSA. There are 13 residues in the CDR3. CDR3 residues: CASSLANRDTQYF.

The chain is built from TRBV20-1 and TRBJ1-6; TCRdb names TRBD1, which stays unverified in the absence of DNA. The CDR3 covers 16 residues. The germline V gene encodes CDR1 DFQATT and CDR2 SNEGSKA (reference sequence). The CDR3 loop is CSASGSYRGTNSPLHF.

This chain connects TRBV7-3 to TRBJ2-3; no DNA is available, so the TRBD2 call from TCRdb remains unchecked. There are 18 residues in the CDR3. The V gene's germline CDR1 is SGHTA and CDR2 FQGTGA. CDR3 residues: CASSLTPSGGGPGDTQYF.

The CDR3 protein is CASSPWGLAGNEQFF. V gene TRBV4-1 combines with J gene TRBJ2-1; the TCRdb D gene call, TRBD2, has no DNA to confirm it. Germline assignment: CDR1 MGHRA and CDR2 YSYEKL. The CDR3 has 15 residues.

The chain carries TRBV7-2 and TRBJ2-2; TCRdb's D call of TRBD2 is untestable without DNA. Per the germline V gene, CDR1 is SGHTA and CDR2 is FQGNSA. This CDR3 spans 16 amino acids. The chain's CDR3 is CASKTSGRASTGELFF.

The chain has TRBV7-9 and TRBJ2-1; the TCRdb call, TRBD2, lacks DNA for checking. CDR3 size: 17 residues. The germline CDR1 and CDR2 sequences are SEHNR and FQNEAQ (reference sequence). CDR3 in amino acids: CASSPPRLAGDKNEQFF.

This chain connects TRBV5-1 to TRBJ2-5; TCRdb returns TRBD1, unconfirmable since there is no DNA. This CDR3 spans 15 amino acids. From germline, CDR1 is SGHRS and CDR2 YFSETQ. The CDR3 sequence is CATQRGDLLQETQYF. The entire variable domain, with the rest obtained from reference TRBV5-1 and TRBJ2-5, is as follows: KAGVTQTPRYLIKTRGQQVTLSCSPISGHRSVSWYQQTPGQGLQFLFEYFSETQRNKGNFPGRFSGRQFSNSRSEMNVSTLELGDSALYLCATQRGDLLQETQYFGPGTRLLVL.

The chain combines TRBV18 with TRBJ2-7; TCRdb lists TRBD2, though no DNA is available to test this call. Germline V lookup: CDR1 KGHSH, CDR2 LQKENI. CDR3 length: 14 amino acids. CDR3 protein: CASSPSGRVNEQYF.

The V and J genes are TRBV18 and TRBJ2-5; TCRdb names TRBD1, which stays unverified in the absence of DNA. The germline CDR1 and CDR2 sequences are KGHSH and LQKENI. The CDR3 covers 18 residues. The CDR3 sequence is CASSPPRAGGLDQETQYF.

V gene TRBV5-6 combines with J gene TRBJ2-5; TCRdb proposes TRBD2, but this gene call is untestable without DNA. The CDR3 runs to 18 residues. Germline assignment: CDR1 SGHDT and CDR2 YYEEEE. CDR3 sequence reads: CASSDGTSGRVYQETQYF.

The chain links TRBV5-1 to TRBJ2-6. There are 14 residues in the CDR3. CDR1 is SGHRS, CDR2 YFSETQ, per germline. The CDR3 protein is CATTKGPGANVLTF.

J is TRBJ1-1 and V is TRBV20-1. CDR1 and CDR2 (germline): DFQATT, SNEGSKA (reference sequence). This CDR3 is 14 amino acids long. The CDR3 region is CSASRGGGGTEAFF.

This chain joins TRBV10-3 and TRBJ2-3; TCRdb calls TRBD2, which cannot be checked without DNA. The germline gives CDR1 ENHRY, CDR2 SYGVKD. The CDR3 is 17 residues long. The CDR3 sequence: CAISDWTSGSGTDTQYF.

The chain has TRBV18 and TRBJ2-7. CDR1 KGHSH and CDR2 LQKENI come from the germline V gene. This CDR3 comprises 14 residues. The CDR3 region is CASSPGSELREQYF. Full variable domain (outside the CDR3, taken from reference TRBV18 and TRBJ2-7): NAGVMQNPRHLVRRRGQEARLRCSPMKGHSHVYWYRQLPEEGLKFMVYLQKENIIDESGMPKERFSAEFPKEGPSILRIQQVVRGDSAAYFCASSPGSELREQYFGPGTRLTVT.

This rearrangement joins TRBV19 to TRBJ2-7; the D call of TRBD2 rests on TCRdb alone, since no DNA is present to check it. The germline V gene encodes CDR1 LNHDA and CDR2 SQIVND (reference sequence). The CDR3 loop spans 15 amino acids. CDR3 residues: CASSPKGRTAYEQYF.

The V call is TRBV27, the J call TRBJ2-5; TCRdb gives TRBD1 as the D gene, but with no DNA this cannot be confirmed. The CDR3 spans 15 residues. In germline, CDR1 is MNHEY, CDR2 SMNVEV (reference sequence). The chain's CDR3 is CASSLRQGFGETQYF.

This sequence joins TRBV6-2 or TRBV6-3 and TRBJ2-4; the TRBD1 assignment by TCRdb is unverifiable without DNA. There are 14 residues in the CDR3. Looked up from germline, CDR1 is MNHEY and CDR2 is SVGEGT. CDR3 sequence: CASSPPGQGNIQYF.

The chain employs TRBV29-1 and TRBJ1-1; TCRdb's D call of TRBD1 is untestable without DNA. The CDR3 runs to 11 residues. CDR1 and CDR2 (germline): SQVTM, ANQGSEA. This CDR3 is CSGARDTEAFF.

V gene TRBV20-1 combines with J gene TRBJ1-5; TCRdb lists TRBD1, though no DNA is available to test this call. The germline V gene encodes CDR1 DFQATT and CDR2 SNEGSKA (reference sequence). This CDR3 region has 12 residues. The CDR3 region is CSATTGSQPQHF.

The chain joins TRBV20-1 to TRBJ1-5; TCRdb calls TRBD1, which cannot be checked without DNA. This CDR3 has 15 amino acids. From germline, CDR1 is DFQATT and CDR2 SNEGSKA (reference sequence). CDR3 loop: CSAQTLRQGHQPQHF.

The rearrangement uses TRBV6-1 and TRBJ2-1; TCRdb's D gene call, TRBD2, goes unchecked for lack of DNA. The CDR3 spans 17 residues. The germline CDR1 and CDR2 sequences are MNHNS and SASEGT. CDR3 sequence: CASSPFRTSGYYNEQFF.

This chain uses TRBV20-1 with TRBJ2-7; TCRdb outputs TRBD1, but without DNA this stays unchecked. The CDR3 consists of 14 residues. Germline V gene sequence: CDR1 DFQATT, CDR2 SNEGSKA (reference sequence). The CDR3 is CSARSPDRVYEQYF.

V gene TRBV11-2 combines with J gene TRBJ1-1. CDR1 and CDR2 (germline): SGHAT, FQNNGV. The CDR3 runs 12 residues. CDR3 amino acids: CASSFKRTEAFF.